This TCR beta chain was observed in a study of metastatic and nonmetastatic thyroid tumors. About the research overall: Peripheral blood and tumor or nodule samples from malignant and benign thyroid patients were compared.

No treatment of any kind had been given to any patient before thyroid surgery. The V end was cut by 10 bases, the J end by 3 bases, with 33 bases between. Germline CDR1 and CDR2: ENHRY and SYGVKD. CDR3 length equals 19 residues. The authors' processing: The study built a papillary thyroid cancer distant-metastasis classifier from CDR3 differences across clinicopathological groups. Using MiXCR, TCRdb reanalyzed the PCR reads. These V and J calls originate from TCRdb's pipeline instead of the authors' own analysis. The sample contains tens of thousands of clones, about 13% of which appear only once. Broader study findings: Patients with malignant thyroid tumors reportedly had significantly higher TCR beta diversity than those with benign nodules, in blood and tumor.

This clone occurred a few times. As yet, its antigen is unknown. Sequencing was carried out using blood. The chain combines TRBV10-3 with TRBJ2-5; perhaps TRBD2 as D (6 bases). The receptor was isolated from a female donor with papillary thyroid cancer or a benign thyroid nodule (not recorded which). Some clones in this sample may be carry-over from other donors' samples. CDR3 in amino acids: CATHPGGIGRDHSEETQYF. For the CDR3, the DNA is TGTGCCACCCACCCCGGGGGTATCGGAAGAGATCACTCCGAAGAGACCCAGTACTTC.